The present T cell receptor (beta chain) was sequenced within a study of blood T cell repertoires in COVID-19. The overall study: Italy, Spain and the United States were the sources of the convalescent and acute COVID-19 samples. T cells, B-cell-depleted T cells, or PBMCs provided the cDNA or gDNA that served as material.

In the study's own analysis: It was from reference gene primer amplification that nucleated cell counts were estimated. This table comes from immunoSEQ multiplex PCR, and its TCRdb copy is limited to in-frame clones, with some not included. From that table come the V and J calls and clone size; the DNA was used to work out D and trimming. The profile covers 200,000 to 250,000 clones, with roughly 84% appearing a single time and 3.5% to 4% taken by the ten largest. Trimming cost V 7 bases and J 2 bases; bases outside gene matches: 11. CDR3 length: 16 amino acids. From germline, CDR1 is LNHDA and CDR2 SQIVND (reference sequence).

Input material: peripheral blood. The origin of this receptor is a woman over 75 with acute or convalescent COVID-19. The chain is built from TRBV19 and TRBJ1-5, with 7 positions matching TRBD1. CDR3 coding DNA: TGTGCCAGTACCAAGACTACAGGGGTCCGCAATCAGCCCCAGCATTTT. It is translated as CASTKTTGVRNQPQHF.